A selection of T cell receptor beta chains follows, all from one sample in a study of memory CD4+ T cells and cytomegalovirus serostatus. TCRdb's table, derived via immunoSEQ multiplex PCR, lists solely in-frame clones and lacks some. The profile covers around 53,000 clones, with 65% to 85% appearing a single time and less than 2.5% taken by the ten largest. Sequencing input: memory CD4+ T cells from blood. The receptors originated from an adult in good health and CMV-seropositive. CDR3s include the opening cysteine and the closing phenylalanine or tryptophan. The order of the fields is V gene, D gene, J gene, CDR3 protein. The D gene is left open where the match is weak.

TRBV19,.,TRBJ1-3,CASGRTGNTIYF
TRBV25-1,TRBD2,TRBJ2-7,CASQPGGGNGKEYF
TRBV7-8,TRBD1,TRBJ2-7,CASSPGTEGLYEQYF
TRBV18,TRBD1,TRBJ1-2,CASSPEGAATYGYTF
TRBV2,.,TRBJ2-5,CASSGVETQYF
TRBV7-6,.,TRBJ2-3,CASSRQGGGGTDTQYF
TRBV7-3,TRBD2,TRBJ2-3,CASSRVGLEGDTQYF
TRBV16,.,TRBJ1-4,CASSRDRNNEKLFF
TRBV28,TRBD1,TRBJ2-7,CASSLDRDRSFYEQYF
TRBV7-2,.,TRBJ1-2,CASSSGQPYGYTF
TRBV9,.,TRBJ1-6,CASSVSRGKQSPLHF
TRBV15,.,TRBJ2-7,CATSSGGVAYEQYF
TRBV6-6,.,TRBJ1-4,CASSPGQANEKLFF
TRBV5-5,.,TRBJ1-1,CASSLEGNTEAFF
TRBV6-1,.,TRBJ1-5,CASSGTASDQPQHF
TRBV28,TRBD1,TRBJ2-7,CASNYRGYEQYF
TRBV5-6,TRBD2,TRBJ2-7,CASSFLGTSGSYEQYF
TRBV10-3,TRBD1,TRBJ2-7,CAISGQGGSYEQYF
TRBV5-1,.,TRBJ2-3,CASSLGARGDTQYF
TRBV5-1,TRBD1,TRBJ1-2,CASSLALGTGFGYTF
TRBV10-3,TRBD2,TRBJ2-5,CAISDSIAGAETQYF
TRBV6-1,TRBD1,TRBJ1-3,CASSITGVWGNTIYF
TRBV4-2,.,TRBJ2-1,CASSQDTKALNYNEQFF
TRBV18,TRBD2,TRBJ2-3,CASSPKVTSGTDTQYF
TRBV4-3,.,TRBJ1-4,CASSQERVRGEKLFF
TRBV2,.,TRBJ2-7,CASSTGRSSYEQYF
TRBV5-8,.,TRBJ1-6,CASKWDLEAYNSPLHF
TRBV30,.,TRBJ1-4,CAWSSRYNEKLFF
TRBV5-1,TRBD1,TRBJ2-7,CASSPGTGVVYEQYF
TRBV28,.,TRBJ1-4,CASSKQGKEKLFF
TRBV5-5,.,TRBJ1-2,CASSLAMDRANYGYTF
TRBV7-3,.,TRBJ1-2,CASSPKGGADGYTF
TRBV20-1,.,TRBJ2-1,CSAGEGVF
TRBV5-5,.,TRBJ1-1,CASSLRGFVTEAFF
TRBV4-2,.,TRBJ1-5,CASSSSSTGQLNQPQHF
TRBV7-8,.,TRBJ2-3,CASSLGGGTYTDTQYF
TRBV7-2,.,TRBJ2-5,CASSPSVGMWTQYF
TRBV6-6,.,TRBJ2-2,CASSPLGTGELFF
TRBV7-9,TRBD2,TRBJ2-1,CASDSLAVNEQFF
TRBV28,.,TRBJ2-7,CASSNPLGDEQYF
TRBV2,TRBD1,TRBJ1-2,CASSEGQGVGGYTF
TRBV11-2,.,TRBJ2-1,CASSFQVGTSVNEQFF
TRBV7-3,.,TRBJ2-2,CASSIGGTNTGELFF
TRBV28,.,TRBJ1-2,CASSLLRQNYGYTF
TRBV5-1,.,TRBJ2-3,CASSLRTGGDTQYF
TRBV7-9,TRBD1,TRBJ2-5,CAGTARGLETQYF
TRBV2,.,TRBJ1-6,CASRGRPLTSPLHF
TRBV5-1,.,TRBJ1-1,CASSWTFQVNTEAFF
TRBV9,TRBD2,TRBJ2-1,CASSPQSGGSYNEQFF
TRBV6-1,TRBD1,TRBJ1-2,CASSEDRLNYGYTF
TRBV29-1,.,TRBJ1-5,CSVQFGPNSNQPQHF
TRBV4-3,TRBD2,TRBJ2-7,CASSRSSGGHYEQYF
TRBV5-1,.,TRBJ1-1,CASSPVVRTEAFF
TRBV6-1,TRBD1,TRBJ2-5,CASTLTGRGETQYF
TRBV20-1,.,TRBJ1-1,CSAREAFF
TRBV4-1,.,TRBJ1-1,CASSPTSTAGAEAFF
TRBV7-9,TRBD1,TRBJ1-4,CASPTGGITNEKLFF